This is a list of T cell receptor beta chains from one sample in a study of blood T cell repertoires in COVID-19. The assay was immunoSEQ multiplex PCR, and TCRdb's table has in-frame clones only and misses some. Of over 60,000 clones in the sample, roughly 90% were seen once. The sequenced sample consisted of peripheral blood. The receptors come from a man aged 60 to 69 with acute or convalescent COVID-19. The CDR3 runs from the conserved cysteine through the conserved F or W. Fields, in order: D gene, J gene, V gene, clone size, CDR3 DNA, CDR3 protein. The D gene is left open where the match is weak. Only some rows state a clone size, as once, few, many or a class for expanded clones.

NA,TRBJ1-1,TRBV19,once,TGTGCCAGTAGTATAATTCGGGCCCCGGGGACTGAAGCTTTCTTT,CASSIIRAPGTEAFF
NA,TRBJ1-4,TRBV4-1,NA,TGCGCCAGCAGCCTCATGCCCACAGGGATCGGTGAAAAACTGTTTTTT,CASSLMPTGIGEKLFF
TRBD1,TRBJ1-1,TRBV5-1,NA,TGCGCCAGCAGCTTGGATCGGGACAGGGGGCGTCGGAACACTGAAGCTTTCTTT,CASSLDRDRGRRNTEAFF
NA,TRBJ1-2,TRBV29-1,NA,TGCAGCGTTGAAACTGCGAATGGCTACACCTTC,CSVETANGYTF
NA,TRBJ1-3,TRBV7-8,NA,TGTGCCAGCAGCTTAGCATCCGGGAACACCATATATTTT,CASSLASGNTIYF
NA,TRBJ2-7,TRBV12-3/TRBV12-4,NA,TGTGCCAGCAGTTTAAGCGGATACGAGCAGTACTTC,CASSLSGYEQYF
NA,TRBJ2-5,TRBV11-2,few,TGTGCCAGCAGCCCGGGTCAGGGTCCCGAGACCCAGTACTTC,CASSPGQGPETQYF
NA,TRBJ1-1,TRBV3-1/TRBV3-2,NA,TGTGCCAGCAGCCAAGACGGCGGACATGGAAGGGAAGCTTTCTTT,CASSQDGGHGREAFF
NA,TRBJ2-2,TRBV5-4,NA,TGTGCCAGCAGCTTGTCTATGGGAGGGAACACCGGGGAGCTGTTTTTT,CASSLSMGGNTGELFF
NA,TRBJ1-2,TRBV6-5,NA,TGTGCCAGCCTACTGGGGAGTAGTGCCTACTCCGGCTACACCTTC,CASLLGSSAYSGYTF
NA,TRBJ1-1,TRBV13,NA,TGTGCCAGCAGCTTGACACCCCAGAACACTGAAGCTTTCTTT,CASSLTPQNTEAFF
NA,TRBJ1-2,TRBV3-1/TRBV3-2,NA,TGTGCCAGCAGCCAACCCGGGGGGGCGTCCTATGGCTACACCTTC,CASSQPGGASYGYTF
TRBD1,TRBJ1-5,TRBV3-1/TRBV3-2,NA,TGTGCCAGCAGCCAAGCCCGACAGGGAGGCACCCAGCATTTT,CASSQARQGGTQHF
NA,TRBJ2-1,TRBV5-4,NA,TGTGCCAGCAGCTTGAGCCAGGGGTCTTACAATGAGCAGTTCTTC,CASSLSQGSYNEQFF
TRBD1,TRBJ1-1,TRBV30,NA,TGTGCCTGGACAGGGGGTCCTGAAGCTTTCTTT,CAWTGGPEAFF
NA,TRBJ1-2,TRBV10-2,NA,TGCGCCAGCAGTGTGGTTACGAGGGTGCAAGACTATGGCTACACCTTC,CASSVVTRVQDYGYTF
TRBD1,TRBJ1-2,TRBV5-6,NA,TGTGCCAGCAGACGGTCCGGGACAGGGAATTTCGTCGGCTACACCTTC,CASRRSGTGNFVGYTF
NA,TRBJ1-4,TRBV5-6,NA,TGTGCCAGCAGCTTGTCGGAAAAACTGTTTTTT,CASSLSEKLFF
NA,TRBJ2-7,TRBV11-2,NA,TGTGCCAGCCGGAGTAGCTCCTACGAGCAGTACTTC,CASRSSSYEQYF
TRBD1,TRBJ1-6,TRBV11-2,NA,TGTGCCAGCAGCCAGACAGGGGGTAATAATTCACCCCTCCACTTT,CASSQTGGNNSPLHF
NA,TRBJ1-4,TRBV6-6,NA,TGTGCCAGCAGTGTCAGTCTGGGGACTTCAAATGAAAAACTGTTTTTT,CASSVSLGTSNEKLFF
NA,TRBJ1-5,TRBV30,NA,TGTGCCTGGAGTGTACAGGGCCAGCCCCAGCATTTT,CAWSVQGQPQHF
NA,TRBJ1-2,TRBV21-1,NA,TGTGCCAGCAGCAAAGCAGGGGGCGTCGATGGCTACACCTTC,CASSKAGGVDGYTF
TRBD1,TRBJ1-4,TRBV19,NA,TGTGCCAGTAGTATGCGAGGGGACAGGGGTACACTCGGTGAAAAACTGTTTTTT,CASSMRGDRGTLGEKLFF
TRBD2,TRBJ2-7,TRBV7-2,NA,TGTGCCAGCAGCGACTTAGCGGGAAGCTCCTACGAGCAGTACTTC,CASSDLAGSSYEQYF
TRBD2,TRBJ2-6,TRBV6-6,NA,TGTGCCAGCATCGGGAGGGGAGCTGGGGCCAACGTCCTGACTTTC,CASIGRGAGANVLTF
NA,TRBJ2-1,TRBV24-1,NA,TGTGCCACCTCGGGTCCCCCTAACAATGAGCAGTTCTTC,CATSGPPNNEQFF
NA,TRBJ1-1,TRBV3-1/TRBV3-2,NA,TGTGCCAGCAGCCAATCGGGACAGAACACTGAAGCTTTCTTT,CASSQSGQNTEAFF
NA,TRBJ2-7,TRBV29-1,NA,TGCAGCGTTGAAGACGGGACCTACGAGCAGTACTTC,CSVEDGTYEQYF
TRBD1,TRBJ1-2,TRBV19,NA,TGTGCCAGTAGTACTACAGGGGTATACTATGGCTACACCTTC,CASSTTGVYYGYTF
NA,TRBJ2-5,TRBV5-4,NA,TGTGCCAGCAGCTTGAGGCAGGGAGAGACCCAGTACTTC,CASSLRQGETQYF
TRBD1,TRBJ2-7,TRBV12-5,NA,TGTGCTAGTGCTCCCCCGGCACGGGACAGGGCCTTCTACGAGCAGTACTTC,CASAPPARDRAFYEQYF
NA,TRBJ2-1,TRBV5-1,NA,TGCGCCAGCAGCTTGGCTCCGGGACTTTACAATGAGCAGTTCTTC,CASSLAPGLYNEQFF
NA,TRBJ2-3,TRBV12-3/TRBV12-4,NA,TGTGCCAGCAGTTTCCTTCATACGCAGTATTTT,CASSFLHTQYF
NA,TRBJ1-1,TRBV7-9,NA,TGTGCCAGCAGCTTTTACAGGACCGTTAATATGAACACTGAAGCTTTCTTT,CASSFYRTVNMNTEAFF
NA,TRBJ1-4,TRBV15,NA,TGTGCCACCAGCAGCCAAACAGGGTATGAAAAACTGTTTTTT,CATSSQTGYEKLFF
TRBD1,TRBJ1-2,TRBV25-1,NA,TGTGCCAGCAGTGAACAACAGGGGCCTTATGGCTACACCTTC,CASSEQQGPYGYTF
NA,TRBJ2-7,TRBV5-1,NA,TGCGCCAGCAGCTTTGATAGAAGCTACGAGCAGTACTTC,CASSFDRSYEQYF
TRBD2,TRBJ2-3,TRBV24-1,NA,TGTGCCACCAGTGATCGAAGCGGGGTCACGGCAGATACGCAGTATTTT,CATSDRSGVTADTQYF
TRBD1,TRBJ1-2,TRBV7-2,NA,TGTGCCAGCAGCTGGACAGGGGGCAAAGGCTACACCTTC,CASSWTGGKGYTF
TRBD1,TRBJ2-7,TRBV29-1,NA,TGCAGCGTCCTAGCTGGGACAGGGGCGGCCTACGAGCAGTACTTC,CSVLAGTGAAYEQYF